This T cell receptor (beta chain) was recovered during a study of T-cell reconstitution after alpha-beta-depleted transplantation in children. Unique molecular identifiers were built into the TCRbeta library. Each CDR3 protein is one row after TCRdb ran MiXCR on the PCR reads. The sample contains more than 500,000 distinct CDR3 sequences, about an eighth of which appear only once. Points from the study as a whole: It was reported that alpha-beta T cells came from several hundred expanded graft clones (about two months after transplant). The origin of high day-60 TCRbeta diversity in some patients lay in surviving recipient T cells and thymic progenitors. T-cell counts and diversity at one year post-transplant came mainly from newly produced T cells.

With respect to this clonotype: Its antigen is undetermined.

The sample in question was PBMCs, mostly from graft donor cells, obtained 180 days after TCRalphabeta/CD19-depleted stem cell transplant. The origin of this receptor is a female patient between 2 and 15 years old who had a stem cell transplant for aplastic anemia, so the T cells may come from the graft donor.

CDR3 nucleotide sequence: TGTGCCAGCAGAGCAGAACCGGGAGATACCGGGGAGCTGTTTTTT. Translated: CASRAEPGDTGELFF. The chain combines TRBV2 with TRBJ2-2, with D perhaps TRBD2 (6 bases). The ends were cut back, 6 bases at V and 5 bases at J, with 16 bases in the middle. The CDR3 covers 15 residues. CDR1 and CDR2 (germline): SNHLY, FYNNEI.